The next 8 T cell receptor beta chains were all read from a single sample in a study of neoadjuvant nivolumab and ipilimumab in lung cancer. The method was immunoSEQ multiplex PCR; TCRdb's version includes in-frame clones alone and lacks a portion of them. The sample includes roughly 19,000 clones, 76% of them seen just once. The sample in question was tumor tissue, obtained after neoadjuvant nivolumab, alone or with ipilimumab, at or shortly before surgery. These receptor sequences come from an adult with non-small cell lung cancer.

The CDR3 here is CASSQGDGTAHTQYF. The DNA for the CDR3 is TGTGCCAGCAGCCAGGGAGACGGGACAGCCCATACGCAGTATTTT. The chain combines TRBV4-2 with TRBJ2-3; 7 positions agree with TRBD1. Germline V CDR1 and CDR2: LGHNA, YNFKEQ. J was trimmed by 7 bases and V by 3 bases; bases with no gene match: 10. The CDR3 has 15 residues.

The J gene is TRBJ2-1, the V gene TRBV10-3; 8 nucleotides agree with TRBD2. This CDR3 has 16 amino acids. Unmatched junction bases numbered 10, after V lost 5 bases and J lost 4 bases. Germline CDR1 reads ENHRY; CDR2 reads SYGVKD. The CDR3 nucleotides are TGTGCCATCAGTCCTGGACTAGCAAATATTTACAATGAGCAGTTCTTC. Translation gives CAISPGLANIYNEQFF.

In its sample, this clone was seen a few times. The J gene is TRBJ1-1, the V gene TRBV7-3; D not certain. The CDR3 is 13 amino acids. Germline V gene data show CDR1 as SGHTA and CDR2 as FQGTGA. V lost 2 bases, J lost 5 bases, and 9 bases lay in between. The CDR3 here is CASSLESWTEAFF. The CDR3 DNA follows: TGTGCCAGCAGCTTAGAATCGTGGACTGAAGCTTTCTTT.

V gene TRBV27 combines with J gene TRBJ1-1, with D unclear. Per germline, CDR1 MNHEY and CDR2 SMNVEV (reference sequence). V lost 2 bases, J lost 5 bases, and 24 bases lay in between. The CDR3 loop spans 18 amino acids. DNA for the CDR3: TGTGCCAGCAGTTTAACCGGGTTTCCGTCAACCAAGGGAACTGAAGCTTTCTTT. It specifies CASSLTGFPSTKGTEAFF.

The gene calls are TRBV11-2 and TRBJ2-1, with TRBD2 matching over 9 bases. Germline trimming cut 3 bases from V and 2 bases from J; bases unmatched to any gene: 5. The CDR3 is made up of 16 amino acids. Per the germline V gene, CDR1 is SGHAT and CDR2 is FQNNGV. CDR3 in amino acids: CASSFPGLATYNEQFF. For the CDR3, the DNA is TGTGCCAGCAGCTTCCCGGGACTAGCCACCTACAATGAGCAGTTCTTC. The full variable domain, completed using reference TRBV11-2 and TRBJ2-1, is EAGVAQSPRYKIIEKRQSVAFWCNPISGHATLYWYQQILGQGPKLLIQFQNNGVVDDSQLPKDRFSAERLKGVDSTLKIQPAKLEDSAVYLCASSFPGLATYNEQFFGPGTRLTVL.

This clone occurred a few times. The V call is TRBV14, the J call TRBJ2-3; 10 bases map to TRBD2. The V gene end was trimmed by 0 bases and the J gene end by 5 bases; junction bases not matched to a gene: 14. CDR1 is SGHDN and CDR2 is FVKESK in the germline V gene. The CDR3 spans 19 residues. This CDR3 is CASSQDRTTSSGSRDTQYF. The DNA of the CDR3 is TGTGCCAGCAGCCAAGACCGAACCACCTCTAGCGGGAGCCGAGATACGCAGTATTTT.

A few counts support this clone. The chain links TRBV5-1 to TRBJ2-5, with TRBD1 matching over 9 bases. Germline V gene sequence: CDR1 SGHRS, CDR2 YFSETQ. With 4 bases clipped from V and 4 bases from J, the junction kept 8 bases outside the gene matches. This CDR3 has 15 amino acids. CDR3 sequence: CASSQGQGIGETQYF. The CDR3 region has the DNA TGCGCCAGCAGCCAAGGACAGGGGATAGGAGAGACCCAGTACTTC. The full variable domain, completed using reference TRBV5-1 and TRBJ2-5, is KAGVTQTPRYLIKTRGQQVTLSCSPISGHRSVSWYQQTPGQGLQFLFEYFSETQRNKGNFPGRFSGRQFSNSRSEMNVSTLELGDSALYLCASSQGQGIGETQYFGPGTRLLVL.

The V call is TRBV28, the J call TRBJ2-5; 8 positions agree with TRBD1. The junction had 3 bases not matched to a gene; V was cut back by 7 bases and J by 5 bases. Germline V gives CDR1 MDHEN, CDR2 SYDVKM. There are 12 residues in the CDR3. CDR3 nucleotides: TGTGCCAGCACGACAGGGGCGGAGACCCAGTACTTC. Translating it yields CASTTGAETQYF. The complete variable domain, with remaining parts taken from reference TRBV28 and TRBJ2-5, reads DVKVTQSSRYLVKRTGEKVFLECVQDMDHENMFWYRQDPGLGLRLIYFSYDVKMKEKGDIPEGYSVSREKKERFSLILESASTNQTSMYLCASTTGAETQYFGPGTRLLVL.